This is a list of T cell receptor beta chains from one sample in a study of spatial heterogeneity in lung cancer. TCRdb re-derived calls from the 5' RACE reads in MiXCR, one entry per CDR3 protein. The sample holds some 40,000 distinct CDR3 sequences, 3% to 3.5% seen once. The material was normal lung tissue next to the tumor, obtained at surgery. The receptors were sampled from a male donor with early-stage non-small cell lung cancer. The CDR3 runs from the conserved cysteine through the conserved F or W. Each record gives: clone size, J gene, V gene, D gene, CDR3 protein, CDR3 DNA. D genes are given only for firm matches. Clone size is stated in some rows and not others, as once, few, many or a class when expanded.

many,TRBJ1-4,TRBV20-1,TRBD1,CSARGGQALEKLFF,TGCAGTGCTAGAGGCGGACAGGCGCTTGAAAAACTGTTTTTT
many,TRBJ2-7,TRBV5-1,TRBD1,CASSLEAGGSYEQYF,TGCGCCAGCAGCTTGGAGGCAGGGGGATCCTACGAGCAGTACTTC
many,TRBJ1-6,TRBV10-2,-,CARNAPGSPLHF,TGCGCCAGGAACGCGCCTGGTTCACCCCTCCACTTT
many,TRBJ2-3,TRBV6-2/TRBV6-3,-,CASSYGQTSTDTQYF,TGTGCCAGCAGTTACGGGCAGACTAGCACAGATACGCAGTATTTT
many,TRBJ1-5,TRBV28,-,CASRGGDQPQHF,TGTGCCAGCAGGGGGGGGGATCAGCCCCAGCATTTT
-,TRBJ2-7,TRBV12-3/TRBV12-4,-,CASSFQGEQYF,TGTGCCAGCAGTTTCCAGGGCGAGCAGTACTTC
many,TRBJ2-3,TRBV11-3,-,CASSSRRPGDTQYF,TGTGCCAGCAGCTCCCGACGTCCCGGAGATACGCAGTATTTT
-,TRBJ2-7,TRBV20-1,TRBD1,CSATGVLYEQYF,TGCAGTGCAACAGGGGTCTTGTACGAGCAGTACTTC
-,TRBJ2-2,TRBV7-2,-,CASSLDSGTDTGELFF,TGTGCCAGCAGCTTGGATTCAGGGACCGACACCGGGGAGCTGTTTTTT
many,TRBJ2-5,TRBV7-2,-,CASSLNYGPQETQYF,TGTGCCAGCAGCTTAAACTATGGGCCCCAAGAGACCCAGTACTTC
many,TRBJ2-2,TRBV3-1,-,CASSQDLKGLNTGELFF,TGTGCCAGCAGCCAAGATCTGAAGGGGTTGAACACCGGGGAGCTGTTTTTT
few,TRBJ1-5,TRBV6-5,TRBD1,CASSPDRDQPQHF,TGTGCCAGCAGTCCGGACAGGGACCAGCCCCAGCATTTT
many,TRBJ2-2,TRBV6-2/TRBV6-3,-,CASSTTQTGELFF,TGTGCCAGCAGTACCACCCAGACCGGGGAGCTGTTTTTT
many,TRBJ1-4,TRBV7-2,-,CASSSTGATNEKLFF,TGTGCCAGCAGCTCGACAGGTGCAACTAATGAAAAACTGTTTTTT
many,TRBJ2-2,TRBV5-1,TRBD1,CATRIGQGAGELFF,TGCGCCACCCGGATCGGACAGGGGGCCGGGGAGCTGTTTTTT
many,TRBJ2-3,TRBV18,-,CASSPPGIPTDTQYF,TGTGCCAGCTCACCCCCCGGAATCCCCACAGATACGCAGTATTTT
many,TRBJ2-4,TRBV7-2,-,CASSQGGIQYF,TGTGCCAGCAGCCAGGGAGGCATTCAGTACTTC
many,TRBJ2-3,TRBV19,-,CASTRGWEADTQYF,TGTGCCAGTACCAGGGGATGGGAGGCAGATACGCAGTATTTT
few,TRBJ2-1,TRBV20-1,-,CSASAQNSYNEQFF,TGCAGTGCTAGCGCCCAGAACTCCTACAATGAGCAGTTCTTC
-,TRBJ1-1,TRBV27,-,CASSLSSHANTEAFF,TGTGCCAGCAGTTTATCATCCCACGCGAACACTGAAGCTTTCTTT
many,TRBJ1-2,TRBV13,-,CASSKRLIANYGYTF,TGTGCCAGCAGCAAGCGGCTGATAGCTAACTATGGCTACACCTTC
medium-sized,TRBJ2-7,TRBV6-2/TRBV6-3,-,CASSYGALRHEQYF,TGTGCCAGCAGTTACGGCGCACTCAGACACGAGCAGTACTTC
few,TRBJ2-1,TRBV7-2,TRBD1,CASSWAGTGGNEQFF,TGTGCCAGCAGCTGGGCGGGGACAGGGGGCAATGAGCAGTTCTTC
many,TRBJ1-1,TRBV6-1,-,CASRSTGRPTWTEAFF,TGTGCCAGCAGATCTACAGGACGCCCTACGTGGACTGAAGCTTTCTTT
many,TRBJ1-5,TRBV6-6,-,CASSTGSGAGNQPQHF,TGTGCCAGCAGTACCGGAAGCGGCGCAGGCAATCAGCCCCAGCATTTT
large,TRBJ1-5,TRBV2,-,CASSLTPNQPQHF,TGTGCCAGCAGCCTGACACCCAATCAGCCCCAGCATTTT
many,TRBJ2-5,TRBV12-3/TRBV12-4,-,CASRRLEEETQYF,TGTGCCAGCAGGCGACTCGAAGAAGAGACCCAGTACTTC
many,TRBJ1-1,TRBV27,TRBD1,CASSPWTGEAFF,TGTGCCAGCAGTCCGTGGACAGGAGAGGCTTTCTTT
few,TRBJ2-7,TRBV2,-,CASSAIAEGTYEQYF,TGTGCCAGCAGTGCGATAGCGGAGGGGACCTACGAGCAGTACTTC
many,TRBJ2-1,TRBV7-9,TRBD1,CASSPGQGHNEQFF,TGTGCCAGCAGCCCCGGACAGGGTCACAATGAGCAGTTCTTC
many,TRBJ1-2,TRBV5-5,-,CASSLEPTELYGYTF,TGTGCCAGCAGCTTGGAACCGACAGAGCTCTATGGCTACACCTTC
many,TRBJ2-2,TRBV10-3,-,CAINPSQAGTGELFF,TGTGCCATCAATCCGTCCCAGGCGGGCACCGGGGAGCTGTTTTTT
many,TRBJ2-3,TRBV5-1,-,CASSLGGADTQYF,TGTGCCAGCAGCTTAGGGGGGGCAGATACGCAGTATTTT
many,TRBJ1-1,TRBV20-1,-,CSARRSGAGTEAFF,TGCAGTGCTAGACGGAGTGGGGCCGGCACTGAAGCTTTCTTT
many,TRBJ2-7,TRBV6-5,TRBD1,CASSPGTGRYEQYF,TGTGCCAGCAGTCCCGGGACAGGACGGTACGAGCAGTACTTC
many,TRBJ2-7,TRBV7-6,TRBD1,CASSSTSGTGWYEQYF,TGTGCCAGCAGCTCGACGTCCGGGACAGGGTGGTACGAGCAGTACTTC
many,TRBJ2-2,TRBV27,TRBD1,CASSVPNRGSTGELFF,TGTGCCAGCAGTGTACCAAACAGGGGTTCTACCGGGGAGCTGTTTTTT
many,TRBJ2-1,TRBV7-2,TRBD2,CASSYQSGRTDEQFF,TGTGCCAGCAGCTATCAAAGCGGGAGGACCGATGAGCAGTTCTTC
many,TRBJ2-5,TRBV11-2,TRBD2,CASSLGLTSGSQETQYF,TGTGCCAGCAGCTTGGGACTGACTAGCGGGTCACAAGAGACCCAGTACTTC
many,TRBJ1-2,TRBV20-1,-,CSAKGRLQSYTF,TGCAGTGCCAAAGGAAGACTCCAGAGCTACACCTTC
many,TRBJ1-3,TRBV7-2,-,CASSLAKTGPGNTIYF,TGTGCCAGCAGCTTAGCGAAGACAGGTCCTGGAAACACCATATATTTT
many,TRBJ1-5,TRBV20-1,-,CSADVGRGQPQHF,TGCAGTGCTGATGTGGGCAGAGGCCAGCCCCAGCATTTT
many,TRBJ2-3,TRBV28,-,CASSPPGTPRGPDTQYF,TGTGCCAGCAGTCCCCCCGGGACTCCTAGAGGGCCAGATACGCAGTATTTT
many,TRBJ1-4,TRBV7-2,-,CASSLGPRGATNEKLFF,TGTGCCAGCAGCTTAGGCCCTAGGGGTGCAACTAATGAAAAACTGTTTTTT
many,TRBJ1-4,TRBV2,-,CASSDRLRSEKLFF,TGTGCCAGCAGTGACCGGCTACGGAGTGAAAAACTGTTTTTT
many,TRBJ1-6,TRBV12-3/TRBV12-4,-,CASSLAGGSPLHF,TGTGCCAGCAGTTTAGCAGGGGGGTCACCCCTCCACTTT
many,TRBJ2-3,TRBV2,TRBD2,CASSELTSGTDTQYF,TGTGCCAGCAGTGAATTGACTAGCGGCACAGATACGCAGTATTTT
many,TRBJ1-2,TRBV6-6,TRBD1,CASSYGTAGYTF,TGTGCCAGCAGTTACGGGACAGCTGGCTACACCTTC
many,TRBJ2-3,TRBV28,-,CASRVSTDTQYF,TGTGCCAGCAGAGTAAGCACAGATACGCAGTATTTT
-,TRBJ2-7,TRBV4-2,-,CASSQESYEQYF,TGTGCCAGCAGCCAAGAGTCCTACGAGCAGTACTTC
many,TRBJ2-1,TRBV6-2/TRBV6-3,-,CASFLAPDINEQFF,TGTGCCAGCTTTCTAGCGCCCGATATCAATGAGCAGTTCTTC
many,TRBJ2-2,TRBV10-3,-,CAISVSLSNTGELFF,TGTGCCATCAGTGTATCACTATCGAACACCGGGGAGCTGTTTTTT
many,TRBJ2-6,TRBV7-6,-,CASSLADPSGANVLTF,TGTGCCAGCAGCTTAGCAGATCCATCTGGGGCCAACGTCCTGACTTTC
many,TRBJ2-5,TRBV3-1,-,CASSQGGPSGTKEGAQYF,TGTGCCAGCAGCCAAGGTGGACCGTCCGGGACCAAAGAAGGGGCCCAGTACTTC
many,TRBJ2-5,TRBV7-9,TRBD2,CASSLAGGNQETQYF,TGTGCCAGCAGCCTAGCGGGAGGGAACCAAGAGACCCAGTACTTC
many,TRBJ1-3,TRBV6-5,-,CASSYSSRTAGNTIYF,TGTGCCAGCAGTTACTCGAGTAGGACAGCAGGAAACACCATATATTTT
many,TRBJ2-4,TRBV6-5,-,CASRDDAKNIQYF,TGTGCCAGCAGGGACGATGCCAAAAACATTCAGTACTTC
many,TRBJ2-1,TRBV4-3,TRBD2,CASSYGRGAYNEQFF,TGCGCCAGCAGCTATGGGCGGGGGGCCTACAATGAGCAGTTCTTC
many,TRBJ2-7,TRBV20-1,-,CSATREYEQYF,TGCAGTGCCACCAGGGAGTACGAGCAGTACTTC
many,TRBJ2-2,TRBV9,-,CASSRDGNGELFF,TGTGCCAGCAGCCGGGACGGAAACGGGGAGCTGTTTTTT